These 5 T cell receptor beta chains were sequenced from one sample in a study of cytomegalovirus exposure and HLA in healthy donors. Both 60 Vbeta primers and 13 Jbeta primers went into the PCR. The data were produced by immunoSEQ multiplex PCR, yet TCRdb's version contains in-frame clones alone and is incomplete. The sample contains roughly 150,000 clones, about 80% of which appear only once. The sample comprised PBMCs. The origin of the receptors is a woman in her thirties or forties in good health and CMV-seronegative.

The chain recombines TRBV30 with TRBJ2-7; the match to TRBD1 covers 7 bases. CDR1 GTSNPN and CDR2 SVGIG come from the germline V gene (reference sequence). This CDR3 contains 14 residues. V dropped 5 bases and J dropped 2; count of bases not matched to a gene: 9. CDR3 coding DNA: TGTGCCTGGGATAGGGGGCGCGTGGCCTACGAGCAGTACTTC. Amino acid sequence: CAWDRGRVAYEQYF.

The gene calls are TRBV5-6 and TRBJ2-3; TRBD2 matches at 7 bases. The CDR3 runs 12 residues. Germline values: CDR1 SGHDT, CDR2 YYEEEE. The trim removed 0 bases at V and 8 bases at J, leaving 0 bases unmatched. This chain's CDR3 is CASSLAGGTQYF. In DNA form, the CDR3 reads TGTGCCAGCAGCTTGGCGGGGGGTACGCAGTATTTT. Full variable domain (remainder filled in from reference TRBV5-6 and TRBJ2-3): DAGVTQSPTHLIKTRGQQVTLRCSPKSGHDTVSWYQQALGQGPQFIFQYYEEEERQRGNFPDRFSGHQFPNYSSELNVNALLLGDSALYLCASSLAGGTQYFGPGTRLTVL.

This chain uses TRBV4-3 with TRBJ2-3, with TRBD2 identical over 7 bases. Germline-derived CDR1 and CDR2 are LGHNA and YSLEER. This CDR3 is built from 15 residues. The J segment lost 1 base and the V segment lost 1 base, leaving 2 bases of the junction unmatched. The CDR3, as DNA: TGCGCCAGCAGCCAAGGAGCGGGACGCACAGATACGCAGTATTTT. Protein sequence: CASSQGAGRTDTQYF.

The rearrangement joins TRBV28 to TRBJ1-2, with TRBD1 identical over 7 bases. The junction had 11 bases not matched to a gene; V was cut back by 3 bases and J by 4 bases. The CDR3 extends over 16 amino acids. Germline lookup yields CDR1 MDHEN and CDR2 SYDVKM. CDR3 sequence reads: CASSLPGGTASYGYTF. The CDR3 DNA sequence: TGTGCCAGCAGTTTGCCAGGGGGGACAGCATCCTATGGCTACACCTTC.

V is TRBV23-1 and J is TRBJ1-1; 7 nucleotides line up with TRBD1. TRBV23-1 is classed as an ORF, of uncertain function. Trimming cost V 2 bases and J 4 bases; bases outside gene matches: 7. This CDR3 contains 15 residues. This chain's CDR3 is CASSQTADRTTEAFF. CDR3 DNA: TGCGCCAGCAGTCAAACCGCGGACAGGACCACTGAAGCTTTCTTT.